This TCR beta chain was sequenced for a study of CD8 T cells in ankylosing spondylitis. The V gene's germline CDR1 is MNHEY and CDR2 SVGEGT. The CDR3 consists of 14 residues. V dropped 2 bases and J dropped 4 bases, with 8 bases sitting between them. TCRdb re-called the 5' RACE reads with MiXCR, one entry per CDR3 protein. The sample carries around 210,000 distinct CDR3 sequences, over 7% recorded once. The clonotype was recovered from a female donor with ankylosing spondylitis or in good health (not recorded which). Sequenced input: blood, either unsorted or a sorted T cell fraction (not recorded which). The chain links TRBV6-2 or TRBV6-3 to TRBJ2-2; a possible D gene is TRBD1 (5 bases). The CDR3 protein is CASSYDRPTGELFF. CDR3 DNA sequence: TGTGCCAGCAGTTACGACAGACCCACCGGGGAGCTGTTTTTT.